The 21 T cell receptor beta chains given below trace back to one sample, sequenced in a study of OX40 agonist ivuxolimab in advanced cancers. TCRdb's copy holds only in-frame clones and misses some; the assay was immunoSEQ multiplex PCR. The table has some 54,000 clones, 77% seen once. The sample in question was CD4+ or CD8+ T cells sorted from blood, obtained in a trial of the OX40 agonist ivuxolimab. These receptors were obtained from an adult with an advanced solid tumor such as melanoma, head and neck, liver or kidney cancer.

J is TRBJ1-1 and V is TRBV4-3; D uncertain. This CDR3 is 15 amino acids long. The germline CDR1 and CDR2 sequences are LGHNA and YSLEER. The V gene lost 1 base and the J gene lost 0 bases, with 9 bases spanning the gap. The CDR3 region is CASSQGSFLNTEAFF. CDR3 DNA sequence: TGCGCCAGCAGCCAAGGGAGTTTTTTGAACACTGAAGCTTTCTTT.

V usage is TRBV5-1 and J usage is TRBJ1-1; 7 bases align to TRBD1. Germline V gene lookup returns CDR1 SGHRS and CDR2 YFSETQ. CDR3 length: 12 residues. V was pared by 2 bases and J by 7 bases, with 2 bases of the junction left unmatched. CDR3 amino acids: CASSFTGVEAFF. Here the CDR3 DNA reads TGCGCCAGCAGCTTCACAGGGGTTGAAGCTTTCTTT.

This clone came up once. The chain couples TRBV5-1 to TRBJ2-1; 10 bases align to TRBD2. The CDR3 extends over 17 amino acids. Germline assignment: CDR1 SGHRS and CDR2 YFSETQ. Trimming at V came to 4 bases and at J to 0 bases, leaving 7 bases not matched to a gene. CDR3 DNA sequence: TGCGCCAGCAGCACAACCTTAGCGGGAGGCTCCTACAATGAGCAGTTCTTC. Translated, it gives CASSTTLAGGSYNEQFF.

Comments on this clone: The sample carries other DNA sequences with the same CDR3. The chain carries TRBV18 and TRBJ2-1, with D perhaps assigned TRBD1 or TRBD2 (5 bases each). There are 13 residues in the CDR3. CDR1 KGHSH and CDR2 LQKENI come from the germline V gene. Trimming cost V 3 bases and J 6 bases, with 9 bases left between them. CDR3 nucleotides: TGTGCCAGCTCACCTGGGACCCGCAATGAGCAGTTCTTC. It yields the protein CASSPGTRNEQFF.

The chain employs TRBV6-6 and TRBJ2-7, with 7 bases identical to TRBD1. Germline V CDR1 and CDR2: MNHNY, SVGAGI (reference sequence). After removal of 7 bases from V and 0 bases from J, the junction contained 3 bases not matched to a gene. This CDR3 is 13 amino acids long. CDR3 loop: CASTRTGSYEQYF. The CDR3 DNA reads TGTGCCAGCACCCGGACAGGCTCCTACGAGCAGTACTTC.

In DNA, the CDR3 is TGTGCCAGCAGTTTTCGGGGGCTCCTTAATGAAAAACTGTTTTTT. Encoded protein: CASSFRGLLNEKLFF. The V call is TRBV27, the J call TRBJ1-4, with D perhaps TRBD1 (6 bases). The V gene lost 3 bases and the J gene lost 4 bases, with 12 bases spanning the gap. Germline V gives CDR1 MNHEY, CDR2 SMNVEV (reference sequence). The CDR3 sequence is 15 residues long.

In this sample, this clone turned up a few times. This chain links TRBV27 with TRBJ1-2, with no clear D. Trimming pared 6 bases from V and 8 bases from J, leaving 13 bases between. The CDR3 is made up of 12 amino acids. The germline V gene encodes CDR1 MNHEY and CDR2 SMNVEV (reference sequence). This CDR3 is CASSPLVGGYTF. CDR3 in DNA: TGTGCCAGCAGCCCCTTGGTTGGCGGCTACACCTTC.

This clone has a handful of counts. The rearrangement uses TRBV5-4 and TRBJ2-3; D assignment may be TRBD1 or TRBD2 (5 bases each). There are 15 residues in the CDR3. The V end lost 6 bases, the J end lost 5 bases, and 19 bases lay between the germline ends. Germline lookup yields CDR1 SGHNT and CDR2 YYREEE (reference sequence). DNA of the CDR3: TGTGCCAGCAACCGGGGCCTTCCGCAGGGAGATACGCAGTATTTT. Amino acids: CASNRGLPQGDTQYF. The full variable domain, with the rest looked up from reference TRBV5-4 and TRBJ2-3, is ETGVTQSPTHLIKTRGQQVTLRCSSQSGHNTVSWYQQALGQGPQFIFQYYREEENGRGNFPPRFSGLQFPNYSSELNVNALELDDSALYLCASNRGLPQGDTQYFGPGTRLTVL.

The gene calls are TRBV7-2 and TRBJ2-5; D is uncertain. The CDR3 is made up of 15 amino acids. The germline V gene has CDR1 SGHTA and CDR2 FQGNSA. Trimming took off 8 bases at V and 5 bases at J, with 21 bases between the two ends. CDR3 region: CASSLRRSLRETQYF. The DNA for the CDR3 is TGTGCCAGCTCTCTGAGGCGGTCCCTCAGGGAGACCCAGTACTTC.

The genes are TRBV18 and TRBJ2-2; 9 bases agree with TRBD1. The CDR3 is made up of 16 amino acids. Germline V gene sequence: CDR1 KGHSH, CDR2 LQKENI. The V gene end was trimmed by 3 bases and the J gene end by 4 bases; junction bases not matched to a gene: 6. DNA of the CDR3: TGTGCCAGCTCACCTGCGGGACAGGGAAGCACCGGGGAGCTGTTTTTT. Amino acids: CASSPAGQGSTGELFF.

This clone was recorded a few times. The chain combines TRBV5-1 with TRBJ2-7; 11 bases fit TRBD1. Germline V lookup: CDR1 SGHRS, CDR2 YFSETQ. V trimming: 8 bases; J trimming: 2 bases; junction bases outside the gene matches: 6. The length of the CDR3 is 14 residues. The CDR3 region is CASGTGGPTYEQYF. In nucleotides, the CDR3 is TGCGCCAGTGGGACAGGGGGTCCGACCTACGAGCAGTACTTC.

J is TRBJ2-1 and V is TRBV12-1; the table gives TRBD2 as D, unverified against the DNA. TRBV12-1 is designated a pseudogene. CDR3 length: 21 residues. The CDR3 sequence is CASSFGMFGTSGRVWYNEQFF. The DNA for the CDR3 is TGTGCCAGCAGCTTTGGGATGTTTGGGACTAGCGGGAGAGTGTGGTACAATGAGCAGTTCTTC.

The chain is built from TRBV11-3 and TRBJ2-1; perhaps TRBD1 as D (6 bases). Trimming took 1 base from V and 4 from J, leaving 11 bases between them. Germline CDR1 SGHNT, CDR2 YENEEA. CDR3 length: 15 amino acids. CDR3 region: CASSLARGNYNEQFF. The CDR3 DNA reads TGTGCCAGCAGCTTAGCCAGGGGCAATTACAATGAGCAGTTCTTC.

The chain joins TRBV21-1 to TRBJ1-3; the D segment call TRBD1 is taken from the table without a DNA check. TRBV21-1 is reported as a pseudogene. The CDR3 runs 15 residues. This chain's CDR3 is CASSKRDRGIDTIYF. The DNA of the CDR3 is TGTGCCAGCAGCAAAAGGGACAGGGGAATCGACACCATATATTTT.

The chain's CDR3 is CASSRGTSGDQETQYF. Written as DNA, the CDR3 is TGTGCCAGCAGTCGCGGGACTAGCGGAGACCAAGAGACCCAGTACTTC. This rearrangement joins TRBV28 to TRBJ2-5; 11 bases fit TRBD2. J was trimmed by 0 bases and V by 5 bases; bases with no gene match: 5. This CDR3 region has 16 residues. CDR1 is MDHEN, CDR2 SYDVKM, per germline. The full variable domain, with the rest looked up from reference TRBV28 and TRBJ2-5, is DVKVTQSSRYLVKRTGEKVFLECVQDMDHENMFWYRQDPGLGLRLIYFSYDVKMKEKGDIPEGYSVSREKKERFSLILESASTNQTSMYLCASSRGTSGDQETQYFGPGTRLLVL.

This clone was observed many times. The chain couples TRBV9 to TRBJ2-7; D is undetermined. This CDR3 is 14 amino acids long. V was shortened by 4 bases and J by 3 bases, with 14 bases between the two germline ends. CDR1 and CDR2 from the germline V gene are SGDLS and YYNGEE. As DNA, the CDR3 is TGTGCCAGCAGCCCCCGAACTGGGAACTACGAGCAGTACTTC. Encoded protein: CASSPRTGNYEQYF. The full variable domain, completed using reference TRBV9 and TRBJ2-7, is DSGVTQTPKHLITATGQRVTLRCSPRSGDLSVYWYQQSLDQGLQFLIQYYNGEERAKGNILERFSAQQFPDLHSELNLSSLELGDSALYFCASSPRTGNYEQYFGPGTRLTVT.

The CDR3 nucleotides read TGCGCCAGCGGAGGGGGAGGTTACAATGAGCAGTTCTTC. Its translation: CASGGGGYNEQFF. J is TRBJ2-1 and V is TRBV5-1, with D possibly called TRBD1 or TRBD2 (6 bases each). Trimming stripped 7 bases from V and 4 bases from J, with 12 bases between. Germline loops: CDR1 SGHRS, CDR2 YFSETQ. The CDR3 has 13 amino acids.

The chain uses TRBV28 and TRBJ2-1, with D maybe TRBD1 (6 bases). CDR3 length: 15 residues. Germline loops: CDR1 MDHEN, CDR2 SYDVKM. V lost 3 bases, J lost 6 bases, and 15 bases lay in between. Written as DNA, the CDR3 is TGTGCCAGCAGTTTTATTACAGGGACGGTCAATGAGCAGTTCTTC. Protein: CASSFITGTVNEQFF.

The chain carries TRBV6-1 and TRBJ2-7, with a tentative D call TRBD2 (5 bases). This CDR3 has 14 residues. Trimming removed 7 bases at V and 0 bases at J, with 13 bases between. Germline-derived CDR1 and CDR2 are MNHNS and SASEGT. The CDR3 sequence: CASNPGEGSYEQYF. The CDR3 coding sequence is TGTGCCAGCAACCCCGGAGAGGGCTCCTACGAGCAGTACTTC.

The chain carries TRBV10-1 and TRBJ2-3; TRBD2 agrees at 8 bases. With V trimmed by 2 bases and J by 2 bases, 6 bases remained unmatched. The V gene's germline CDR1 is WNHNN and CDR2 SYGVQD (reference sequence). This CDR3 comprises 16 residues. CDR3: CASSEGLLADTDTQYF. DNA of the CDR3: TGCGCCAGCAGTGAGGGGCTACTAGCGGACACAGATACGCAGTATTTT.

The CDR3 DNA reads TGCAGTGCTATGCGTCAAGAGACCCAGTACTTC. Residues: CSAMRQETQYF. The chain joins TRBV20-1 to TRBJ2-5; D not certain. CDR1 DFQATT and CDR2 SNEGSKA come from the germline V gene (reference sequence). The CDR3 covers 11 residues. The V and J ends lost 4 bases and 2 bases respectively, with 5 bases between them.